Listed here is a single T cell receptor beta chain. The target antigen is unknown. Other DNA sequences in this sample translate to the same CDR3. Trimming shortened V by 2 bases and J by 4 bases, and 8 bases separated the two germline ends. The germline gives CDR1 KGHSH, CDR2 LQKENI. The CDR3 sequence is 14 residues long. Generated by immunoSEQ multiplex PCR, the TCRdb table keeps only in-frame clones and is missing some. The sample lists roughly 1,500,000 clones; 98% were seen once. This sample was included in a study of shared clonotypes between healthy human individuals. General study findings and limits: Some naive CD4 clonotypes, around 5%, turned up in common across a few donors.

Material: naive CD4+ T cells sorted from blood. Subset indicated: CD45RA+ positively selected. The V gene is TRBV18, the J gene TRBJ2-2; D is ambiguous. The sequence came from a man aged 30 to 45 in good health. The CDR3 here is CASSPGSGTGELFF. CDR3 nucleotides: TGTGCCAGCTCACCAGGGTCCGGCACCGGGGAGCTGTTTTTT.